Included here is one T cell receptor beta chain sequence, with context. The data belong to a study of blood T cell repertoires in COVID-19. The protocol was immunoSEQ multiplex PCR, while the TCRdb copy is restricted to in-frame clones and leaves out a portion. The sample consists of some 530,000 clones, roughly 85% of them appearing once. The CDR3 sequence is 14 residues long. V was cut by 1 base and J by 2 bases, with 9 bases left in between. CDR1 and CDR2 (germline): WSHSY, SAAADI. The V and J genes are TRBV10-2 and TRBJ2-7, with D maybe TRBD2 (5 bases). Sequenced material: peripheral blood. The receptor's source is a human donor in a cohort sampled during active COVID-19. The CDR3 DNA sequence: TGCGCCAGCAGTGAGTTTAGAGGGCCCTACGAGCAGTACTTC. This sequence encodes CASSEFRGPYEQYF.